This T cell receptor beta chain comes out of a study of T cells after somatic rescue of genetic block. The germline V gene has CDR1 MGHDK and CDR2 SYGVNS. The J segment lost 0 bases and the V segment lost 6 bases, leaving 3 bases of the junction unmatched. The CDR3 has 14 residues. TCRdb keeps only in-frame clones here, not all; method: immunoSEQ multiplex PCR. The sample shows roughly 71,000 clones, approximately 91% of them seen only once. The TCR sequence derives from a man aged 30 to 45. The chain has TRBV25-1 and TRBJ2-3, with 7 bases matching TRBD2. The sequenced sample consisted of peripheral blood mononuclear cells (PBMCs). The CDR3 here is CASRASGSTDTQYF. For the CDR3, the DNA is TGTGCCAGCAGGGCTAGCGGAAGCACAGATACGCAGTATTTT.